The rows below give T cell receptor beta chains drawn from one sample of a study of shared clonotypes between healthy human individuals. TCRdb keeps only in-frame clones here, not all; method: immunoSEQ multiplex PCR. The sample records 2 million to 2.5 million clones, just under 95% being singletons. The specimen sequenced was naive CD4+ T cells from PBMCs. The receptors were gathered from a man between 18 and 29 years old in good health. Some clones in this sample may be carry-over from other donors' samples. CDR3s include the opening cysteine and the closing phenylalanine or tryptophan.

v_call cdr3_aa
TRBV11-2 CASSLRSANTGELFF
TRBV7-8 CASSPDPLAEAFF
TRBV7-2 CASSLVGGVYTEAFF
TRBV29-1 CSVEANRQETQYF
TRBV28 CASSSGLAGVETQYF
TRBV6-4 CASRAGRAEAFF
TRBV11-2 CASSPGQGKYEQYF
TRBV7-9 CASSRDNQPQHF
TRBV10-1 CASSVTGEGGGNEQFF
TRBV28 CASSPGLAGVFWIQYF
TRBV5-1 CASSSSNSPLHF
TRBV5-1 CASSLVGSQETQYF
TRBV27 CASSRGGNYEQYF
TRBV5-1 CASSLLGGAPNEQFF
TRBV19 CASRGRYMNTEAFF
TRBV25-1 CASSAVGNTIYF
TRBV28 CASSRARAGEKLFF
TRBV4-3 CASSQVQGDQPQHF
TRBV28 CASSYPGTPDTQYF
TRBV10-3 CATVSGTNTDTQYF
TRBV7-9 CASSWGTEDGYTF
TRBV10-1 CASSRDGYTEAFF
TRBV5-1 CASSFPSGSSYNEQFF
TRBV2 CASKGNKNEKLFF
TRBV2 CASSVQGTGNTEAFF
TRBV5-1 CASSITGLSGNTIYF
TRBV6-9 CASSYSPDREQQPQHF